The clone carrying this T cell receptor beta chain came up a few times. Antigen unknown. Both 60 Vbeta primers and 13 Jbeta primers went into the PCR. Assay used: immunoSEQ multiplex PCR; TCRdb lists only in-frame clones, some missing. The sample lists 150,000 to 200,000 clones; about 80% were seen once. The CDR3 length is 17 residues. With 3 bases clipped from V and 0 bases from J, the junction kept 5 bases outside the gene matches. CDR1 is MNHEY and CDR2 is SMNVEV in the germline V gene (reference sequence). This sample was taken from a study of cytomegalovirus exposure and HLA in healthy donors. The study's findings and limits: V segments that were indistinguishable, TRBV6-2 and TRBV6-3 among them, were omitted from analysis.

The sequence was collected from a woman aged 35 to 49 in good health and CMV-seronegative. This chain links TRBV27 with TRBJ2-6, with TRBD1 identical over 7 bases. The material sequenced was PBMCs. CDR3 in amino acids: CASSLGQTASGANVLTF. CDR3 DNA: TGTGCCAGCAGTTTGGGACAGACCGCCTCTGGGGCCAACGTCCTGACTTTC. Together with reference TRBV27 and TRBJ2-6, the CDR3 gives the full variable domain: EAQVTQNPRYLITVTGKKLTVTCSQNMNHEYMSWYRQDPGLGLRQIYYSMNVEVTDKGDVPEGYKVSRKEKRNFPLILESPSPNQTSLYFCASSLGQTASGANVLTFGAGSRLTVL.